What follows describes a single TCR beta chain. The data are from a study of control samples from healthy donors and cancer patients. Trimming cost V 1 base and J 3 bases; bases outside gene matches: 0. The germline gives CDR1 SGHRS, CDR2 YFSETQ. CDR3 size: 14 residues. Sequencing was performed with immunoSEQ multiplex PCR; in TCRdb, only in-frame clones are kept and a portion is missing. Of roughly 150,000 clones in the sample, approximately 93% are singletons; the top ten hold more than 5%. Sequencing used blood. The rearrangement uses TRBV5-1 and TRBJ2-1; TRBD2 matches at 8 bases. The receptor was isolated from a man between 18 and 29 years old in good health. CDR3 in amino acids: CASSLTSGYNEQFF. The CDR3, as DNA: TGCGCCAGCAGCTTGACTAGCGGCTACAATGAGCAGTTCTTC.